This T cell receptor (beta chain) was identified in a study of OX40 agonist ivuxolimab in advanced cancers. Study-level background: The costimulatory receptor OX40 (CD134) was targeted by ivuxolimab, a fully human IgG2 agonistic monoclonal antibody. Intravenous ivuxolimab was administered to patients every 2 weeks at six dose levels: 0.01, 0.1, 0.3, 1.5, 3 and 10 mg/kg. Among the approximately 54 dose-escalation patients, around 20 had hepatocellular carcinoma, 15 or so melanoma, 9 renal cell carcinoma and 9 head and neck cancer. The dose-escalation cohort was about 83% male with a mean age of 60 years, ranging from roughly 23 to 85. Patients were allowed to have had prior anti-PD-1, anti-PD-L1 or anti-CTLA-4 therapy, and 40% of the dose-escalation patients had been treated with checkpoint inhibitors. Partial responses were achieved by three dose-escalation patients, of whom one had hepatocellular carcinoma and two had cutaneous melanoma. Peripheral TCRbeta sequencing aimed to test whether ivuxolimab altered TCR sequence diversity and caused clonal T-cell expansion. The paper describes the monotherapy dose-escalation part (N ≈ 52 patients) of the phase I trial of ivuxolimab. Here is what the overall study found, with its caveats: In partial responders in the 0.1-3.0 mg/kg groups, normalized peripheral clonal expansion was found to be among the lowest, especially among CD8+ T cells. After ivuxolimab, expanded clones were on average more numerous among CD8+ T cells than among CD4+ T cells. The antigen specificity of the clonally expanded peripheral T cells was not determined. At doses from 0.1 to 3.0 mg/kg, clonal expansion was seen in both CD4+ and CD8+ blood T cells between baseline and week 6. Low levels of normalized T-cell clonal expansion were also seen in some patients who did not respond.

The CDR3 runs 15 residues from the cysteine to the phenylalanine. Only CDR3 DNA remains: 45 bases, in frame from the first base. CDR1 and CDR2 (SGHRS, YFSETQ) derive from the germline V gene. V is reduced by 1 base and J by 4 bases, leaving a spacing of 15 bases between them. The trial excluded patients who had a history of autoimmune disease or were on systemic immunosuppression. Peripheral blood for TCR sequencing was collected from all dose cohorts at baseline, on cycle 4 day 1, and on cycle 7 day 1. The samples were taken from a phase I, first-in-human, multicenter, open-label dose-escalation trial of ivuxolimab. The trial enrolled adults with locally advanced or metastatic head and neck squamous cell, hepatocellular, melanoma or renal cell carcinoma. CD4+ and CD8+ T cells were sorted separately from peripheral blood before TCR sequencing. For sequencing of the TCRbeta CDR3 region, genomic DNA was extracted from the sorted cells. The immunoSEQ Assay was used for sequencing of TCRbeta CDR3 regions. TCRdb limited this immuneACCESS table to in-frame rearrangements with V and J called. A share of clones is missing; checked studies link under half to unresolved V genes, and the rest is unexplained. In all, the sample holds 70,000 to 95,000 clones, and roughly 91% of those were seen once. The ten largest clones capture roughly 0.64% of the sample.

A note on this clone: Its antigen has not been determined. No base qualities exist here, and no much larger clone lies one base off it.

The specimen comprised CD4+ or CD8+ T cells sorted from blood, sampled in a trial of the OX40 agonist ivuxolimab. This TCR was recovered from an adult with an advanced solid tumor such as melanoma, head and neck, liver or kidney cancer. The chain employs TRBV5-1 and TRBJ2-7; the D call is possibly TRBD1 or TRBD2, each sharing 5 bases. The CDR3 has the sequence CASSLSPGSGYEQYF. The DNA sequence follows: TGCGCCAGCAGCTTGTCCCCAGGGAGTGGGTACGAGCAGTACTTC.